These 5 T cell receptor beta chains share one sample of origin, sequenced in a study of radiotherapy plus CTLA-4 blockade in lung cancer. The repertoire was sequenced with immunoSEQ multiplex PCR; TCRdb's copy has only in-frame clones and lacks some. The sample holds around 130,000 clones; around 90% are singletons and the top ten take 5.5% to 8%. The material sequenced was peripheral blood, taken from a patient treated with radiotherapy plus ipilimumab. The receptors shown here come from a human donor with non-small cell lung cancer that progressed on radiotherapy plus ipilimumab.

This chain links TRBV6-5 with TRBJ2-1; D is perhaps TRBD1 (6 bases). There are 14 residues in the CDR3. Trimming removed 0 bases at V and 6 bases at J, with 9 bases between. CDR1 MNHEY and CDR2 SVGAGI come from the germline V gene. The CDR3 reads CASSYSIRGNEQFF. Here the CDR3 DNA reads TGTGCCAGCAGTTACTCGATCAGGGGCAATGAGCAGTTCTTC.

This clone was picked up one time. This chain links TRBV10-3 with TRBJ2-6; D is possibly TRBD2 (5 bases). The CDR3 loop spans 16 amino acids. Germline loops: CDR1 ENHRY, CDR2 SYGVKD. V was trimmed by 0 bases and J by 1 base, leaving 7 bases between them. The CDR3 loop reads CAISESGGSGANVLTF. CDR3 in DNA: TGTGCCATCAGTGAGTCTGGAGGTTCTGGGGCCAACGTCCTGACTTTC.

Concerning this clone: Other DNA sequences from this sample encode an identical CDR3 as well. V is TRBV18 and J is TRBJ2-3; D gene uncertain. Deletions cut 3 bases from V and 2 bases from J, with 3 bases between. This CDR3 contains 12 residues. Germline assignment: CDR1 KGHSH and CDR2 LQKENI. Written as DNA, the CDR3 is TGTGCCAGCTCACCGACCACAGATACGCAGTATTTT. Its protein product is CASSPTTDTQYF.

The CDR3 DNA sequence: TGTGCCAGCTCACCGGACCCCCCCGGGGACTATGGCTACACCTTC. Translation: CASSPDPPGDYGYTF. This chain joins TRBV18 and TRBJ1-2, with D unclear. CDR1 and CDR2 (germline): KGHSH, LQKENI. CDR3 length: 15 amino acids. V was trimmed by 3 bases and J by 3 bases, leaving 14 bases between them.

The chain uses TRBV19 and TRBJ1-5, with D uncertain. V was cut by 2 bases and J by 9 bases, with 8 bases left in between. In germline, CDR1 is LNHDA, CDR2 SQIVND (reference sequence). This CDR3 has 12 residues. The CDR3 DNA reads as TGTGCCAGTAGTATACGGGATCCGCCCCAGCATTTT. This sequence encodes CASSIRDPPQHF. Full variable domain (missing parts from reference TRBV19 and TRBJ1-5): DGGITQSPKYLFRKEGQNVTLSCEQNLNHDAMYWYRQDPGQGLRLIYYSQIVNDFQKGDIAEGYSVSREKKESFPLTVTSAQKNPTAFYLCASSIRDPPQHFGDGTRLSIL.